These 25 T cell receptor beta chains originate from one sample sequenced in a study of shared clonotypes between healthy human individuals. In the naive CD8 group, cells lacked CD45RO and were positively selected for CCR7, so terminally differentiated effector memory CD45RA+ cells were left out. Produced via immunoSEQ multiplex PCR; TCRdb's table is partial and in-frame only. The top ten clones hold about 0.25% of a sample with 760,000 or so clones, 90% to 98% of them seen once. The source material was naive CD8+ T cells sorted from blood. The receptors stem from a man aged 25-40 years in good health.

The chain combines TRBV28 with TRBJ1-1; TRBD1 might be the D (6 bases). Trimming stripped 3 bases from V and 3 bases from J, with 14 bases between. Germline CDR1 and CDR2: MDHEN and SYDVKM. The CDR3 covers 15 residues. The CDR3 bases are TGTGCCAGCAGTTTCCCCAATACAGGGTACACTGAAGCTTTCTTT. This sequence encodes CASSFPNTGYTEAFF.

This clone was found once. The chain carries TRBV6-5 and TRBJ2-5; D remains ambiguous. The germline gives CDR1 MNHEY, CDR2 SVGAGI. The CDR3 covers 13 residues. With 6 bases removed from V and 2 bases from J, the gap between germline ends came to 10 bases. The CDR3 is CASSTHKQETQYF. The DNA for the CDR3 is TGTGCCAGCAGCACACATAAGCAAGAGACCCAGTACTTC.

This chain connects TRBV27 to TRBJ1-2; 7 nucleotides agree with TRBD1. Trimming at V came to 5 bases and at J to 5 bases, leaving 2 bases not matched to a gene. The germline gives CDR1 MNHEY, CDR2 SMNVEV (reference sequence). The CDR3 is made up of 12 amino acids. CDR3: CASSGQAYGYTF. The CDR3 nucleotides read TGTGCCAGCAGTGGACAGGCGTATGGCTACACCTTC.

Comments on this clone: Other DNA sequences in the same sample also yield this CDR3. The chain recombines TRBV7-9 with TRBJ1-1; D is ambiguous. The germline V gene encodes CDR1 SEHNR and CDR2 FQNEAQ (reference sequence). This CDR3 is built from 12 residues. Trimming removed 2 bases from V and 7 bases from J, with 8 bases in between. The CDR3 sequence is CASSLSGSEAFF. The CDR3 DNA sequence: TGTGCCAGCAGCTTATCTGGAAGTGAAGCTTTCTTT.

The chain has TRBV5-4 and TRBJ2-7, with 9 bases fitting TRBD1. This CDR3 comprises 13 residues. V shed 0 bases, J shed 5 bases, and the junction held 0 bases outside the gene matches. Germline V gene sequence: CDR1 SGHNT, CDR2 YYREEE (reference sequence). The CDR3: CASSLGDRDEQYF. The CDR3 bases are TGTGCCAGCAGCTTGGGGGACAGGGACGAGCAGTACTTC.

CDR3 in amino acids: CASSGQGGYEQYF. The CDR3 DNA reads as TGTGCCAGCTCCGGACAGGGGGGCTACGAGCAGTACTTC. J is TRBJ2-7 and V is TRBV19, with TRBD1 identical over 10 bases. The trim removed 9 bases at V and 3 bases at J, leaving 5 bases unmatched. Per the germline V gene, CDR1 is LNHDA and CDR2 is SQIVND (reference sequence). CDR3 length equals 13 residues.

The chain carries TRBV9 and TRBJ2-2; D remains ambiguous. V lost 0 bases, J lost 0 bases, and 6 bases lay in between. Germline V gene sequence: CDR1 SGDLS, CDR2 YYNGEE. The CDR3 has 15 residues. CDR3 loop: CASSVERTNTGELFF. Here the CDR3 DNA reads TGTGCCAGCAGCGTAGAGAGGACGAACACCGGGGAGCTGTTTTTT.

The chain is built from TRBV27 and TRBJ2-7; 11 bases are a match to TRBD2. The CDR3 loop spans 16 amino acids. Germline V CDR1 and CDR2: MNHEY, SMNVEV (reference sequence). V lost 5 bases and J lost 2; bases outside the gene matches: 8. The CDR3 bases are TGTGCCAGCAGTGCCGTGACTAGCGGGGTAACCTACGAGCAGTACTTC. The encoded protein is CASSAVTSGVTYEQYF.

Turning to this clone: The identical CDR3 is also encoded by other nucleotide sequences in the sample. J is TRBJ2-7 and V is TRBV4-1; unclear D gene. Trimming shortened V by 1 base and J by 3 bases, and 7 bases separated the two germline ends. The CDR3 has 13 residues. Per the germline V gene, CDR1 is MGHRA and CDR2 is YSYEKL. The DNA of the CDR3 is TGCGCCAGCAGCCAAGTAGGAAGCTACGAGCAGTACTTC. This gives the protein CASSQVGSYEQYF.

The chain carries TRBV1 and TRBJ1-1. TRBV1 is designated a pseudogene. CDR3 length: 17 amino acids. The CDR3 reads CTSSQVESGDQNTEAFF. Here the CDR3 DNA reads TGCACCAGCAGCCAAGTGGAAAGCGGGGATCAGAACACTGAAGCTTTCTTT.

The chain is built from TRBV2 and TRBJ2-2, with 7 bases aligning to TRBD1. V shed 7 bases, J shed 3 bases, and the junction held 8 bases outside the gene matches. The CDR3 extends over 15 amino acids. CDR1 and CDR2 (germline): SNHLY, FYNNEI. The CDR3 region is CASTPPDRDTGELFF. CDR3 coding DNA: TGTGCCAGCACCCCTCCTGACAGGGACACCGGGGAGCTGTTTTTT. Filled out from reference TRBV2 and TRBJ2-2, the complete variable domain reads EPEVTQTPSHQVTQMGQEVILRCVPISNHLYFYWYRQILGQKVEFLVSFYNNEISEKSEIFDDQFSVERPDGSNFTLKIRSTKLEDSAMYFCASTPPDRDTGELFFGEGSRLTVL.

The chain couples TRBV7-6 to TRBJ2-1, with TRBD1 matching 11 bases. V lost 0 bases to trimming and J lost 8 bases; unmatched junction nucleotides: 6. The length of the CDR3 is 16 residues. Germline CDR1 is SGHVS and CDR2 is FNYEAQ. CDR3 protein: CASSLAGQGVIDEQFF. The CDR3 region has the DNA TGTGCCAGCAGCTTAGCGGGACAGGGGGTTATAGATGAGCAGTTCTTC.

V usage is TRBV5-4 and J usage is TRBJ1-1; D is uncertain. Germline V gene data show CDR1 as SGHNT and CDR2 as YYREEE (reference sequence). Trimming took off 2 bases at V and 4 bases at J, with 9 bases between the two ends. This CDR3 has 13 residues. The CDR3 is CASSLSTGTEAFF. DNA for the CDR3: TGTGCCAGCAGCTTATCCACGGGCACTGAAGCTTTCTTT.

DNA for the CDR3: TGTGCCAGCAGCTACTCCATTATCTACGAGCAGTACTTC. This encodes CASSYSIIYEQYF. V gene TRBV7-9 combines with J gene TRBJ2-7; no reliable D call. The CDR3 is 13 residues long. Germline V lookup: CDR1 SEHNR, CDR2 FQNEAQ (reference sequence). V gave up 4 bases and J gave up 3 bases, with 10 bases separating them.

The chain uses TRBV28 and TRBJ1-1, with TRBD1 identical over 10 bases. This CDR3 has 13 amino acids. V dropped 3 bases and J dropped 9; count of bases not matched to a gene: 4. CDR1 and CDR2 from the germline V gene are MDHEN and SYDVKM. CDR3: CASSLGQGIQAFF. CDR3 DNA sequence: TGTGCCAGCAGTTTGGGACAGGGGATCCAAGCTTTCTTT.

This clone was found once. The DNA for the CDR3 is TGCGCCAGCGCGTGGCGGGATAATGGAGATACGCAGTATTTT. It translates to CASAWRDNGDTQYF. J is TRBJ2-3 and V is TRBV5-1; D might be TRBD2 (6 bases). Germline V gives CDR1 SGHRS, CDR2 YFSETQ. V was trimmed by 7 bases and J by 5 bases, leaving 17 bases between them. This CDR3 is 14 amino acids long.

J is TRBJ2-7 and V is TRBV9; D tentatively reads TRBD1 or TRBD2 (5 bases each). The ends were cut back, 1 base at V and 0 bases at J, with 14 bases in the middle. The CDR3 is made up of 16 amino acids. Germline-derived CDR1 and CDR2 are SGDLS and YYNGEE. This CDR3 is CASSVLVWGTSYEQYF. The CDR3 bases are TGTGCCAGCAGCGTATTGGTGTGGGGGACCTCCTACGAGCAGTACTTC.

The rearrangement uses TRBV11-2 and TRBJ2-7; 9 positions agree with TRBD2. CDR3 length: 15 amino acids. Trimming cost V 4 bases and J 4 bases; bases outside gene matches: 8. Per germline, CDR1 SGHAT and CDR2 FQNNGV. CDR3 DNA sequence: TGTGCCAGCAGCTACCCTGGACTAGCGATTTACGAGCAGTACTTC. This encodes CASSYPGLAIYEQYF.

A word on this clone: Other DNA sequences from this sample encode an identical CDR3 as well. CDR3 loop: CASSPPTGIYGYTF. The CDR3 coding sequence is TGTGCCAGCAGCCCCCCCACGGGGATCTATGGCTACACCTTC. The rearrangement uses TRBV7-9 and TRBJ1-2, with D hard to call. CDR3 length: 14 amino acids. Germline V gene sequence: CDR1 SEHNR, CDR2 FQNEAQ (reference sequence). The V end was cut by 5 bases, the J end by 4 bases, with 14 bases between.

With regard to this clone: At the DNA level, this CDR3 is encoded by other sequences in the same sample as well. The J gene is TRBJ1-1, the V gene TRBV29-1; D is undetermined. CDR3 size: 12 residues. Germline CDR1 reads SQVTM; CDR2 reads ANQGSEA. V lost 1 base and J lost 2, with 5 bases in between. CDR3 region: CSVEGPNTEAFF. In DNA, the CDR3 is TGCAGCGTTGAAGGACCCAACACTGAAGCTTTCTTT.

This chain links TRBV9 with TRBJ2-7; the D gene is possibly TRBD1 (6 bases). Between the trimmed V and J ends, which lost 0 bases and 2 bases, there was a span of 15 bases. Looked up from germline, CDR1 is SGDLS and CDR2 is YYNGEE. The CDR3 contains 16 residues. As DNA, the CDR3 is TGTGCCAGCAGCGTAGAGGTGGGGGCAGAAACCTACGAGCAGTACTTC. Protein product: CASSVEVGAETYEQYF.

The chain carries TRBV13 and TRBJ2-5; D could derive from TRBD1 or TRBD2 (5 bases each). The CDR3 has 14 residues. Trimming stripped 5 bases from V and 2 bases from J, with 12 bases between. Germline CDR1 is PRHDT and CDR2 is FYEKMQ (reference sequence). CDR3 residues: CASSPGTGQETQYF. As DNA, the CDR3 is TGTGCCAGCAGCCCCGGGACGGGACAAGAGACCCAGTACTTC.

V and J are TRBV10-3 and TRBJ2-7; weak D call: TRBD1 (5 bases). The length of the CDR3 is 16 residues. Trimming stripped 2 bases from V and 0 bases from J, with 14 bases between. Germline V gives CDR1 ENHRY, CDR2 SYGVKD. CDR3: CAISEVGQGSSYEQYF. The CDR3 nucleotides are TGTGCCATCAGTGAGGTTGGTCAGGGTTCCTCCTACGAGCAGTACTTC.

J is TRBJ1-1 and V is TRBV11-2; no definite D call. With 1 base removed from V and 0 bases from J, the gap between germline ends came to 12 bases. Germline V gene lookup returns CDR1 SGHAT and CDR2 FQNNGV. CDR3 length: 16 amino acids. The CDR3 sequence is CASSLVKREVNTEAFF. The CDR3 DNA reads TGTGCCAGCAGCTTAGTGAAACGGGAGGTGAACACTGAAGCTTTCTTT. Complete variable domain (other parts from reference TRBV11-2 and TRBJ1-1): EAGVAQSPRYKIIEKRQSVAFWCNPISGHATLYWYQQILGQGPKLLIQFQNNGVVDDSQLPKDRFSAERLKGVDSTLKIQPAKLEDSAVYLCASSLVKREVNTEAFFGQGTRLTVV.

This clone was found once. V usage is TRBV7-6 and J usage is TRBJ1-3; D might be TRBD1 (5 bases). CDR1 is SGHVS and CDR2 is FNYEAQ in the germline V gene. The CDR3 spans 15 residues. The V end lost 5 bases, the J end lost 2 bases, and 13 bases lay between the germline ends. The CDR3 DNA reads TGTGCCAGCAGCCCCCGGGACGTTCCTGGAAACACCATATATTTT. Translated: CASSPRDVPGNTIYF.